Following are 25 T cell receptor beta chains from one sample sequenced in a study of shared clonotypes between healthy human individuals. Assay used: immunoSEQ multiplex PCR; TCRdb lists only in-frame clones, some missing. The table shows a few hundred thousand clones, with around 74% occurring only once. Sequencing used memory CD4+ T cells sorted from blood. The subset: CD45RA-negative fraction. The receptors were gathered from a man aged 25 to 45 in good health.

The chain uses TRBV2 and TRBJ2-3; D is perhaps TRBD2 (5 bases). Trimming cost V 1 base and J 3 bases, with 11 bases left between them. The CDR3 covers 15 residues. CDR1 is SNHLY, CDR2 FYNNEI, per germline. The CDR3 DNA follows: TGTGCCAGCAGTGAAGTGGGAGTGGGGACAGATACGCAGTATTTT. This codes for CASSEVGVGTDTQYF.

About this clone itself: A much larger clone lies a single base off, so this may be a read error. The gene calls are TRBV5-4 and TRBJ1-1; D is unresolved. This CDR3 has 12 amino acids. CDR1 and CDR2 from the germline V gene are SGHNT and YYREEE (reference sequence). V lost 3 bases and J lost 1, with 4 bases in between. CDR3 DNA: TGTGCCAGCAGCTGGTGGAACACTGAAGCTTTCTTT. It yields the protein CASSWWNTEAFF.

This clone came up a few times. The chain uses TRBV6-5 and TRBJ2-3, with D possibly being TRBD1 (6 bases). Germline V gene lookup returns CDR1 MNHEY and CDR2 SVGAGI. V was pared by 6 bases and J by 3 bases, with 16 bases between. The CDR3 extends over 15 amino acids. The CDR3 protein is CASRSPGASTDTQYF. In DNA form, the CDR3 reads TGTGCCAGCAGGTCACCAGGGGCCTCGACAGATACGCAGTATTTT.

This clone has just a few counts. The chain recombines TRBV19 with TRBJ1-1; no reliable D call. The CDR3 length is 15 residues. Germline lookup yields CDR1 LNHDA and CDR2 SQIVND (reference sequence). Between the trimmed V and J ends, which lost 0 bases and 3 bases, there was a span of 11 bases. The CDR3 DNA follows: TGTGCCAGTAGTATAGATATGGGTAGGGACACTGAAGCTTTCTTT. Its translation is CASSIDMGRDTEAFF.

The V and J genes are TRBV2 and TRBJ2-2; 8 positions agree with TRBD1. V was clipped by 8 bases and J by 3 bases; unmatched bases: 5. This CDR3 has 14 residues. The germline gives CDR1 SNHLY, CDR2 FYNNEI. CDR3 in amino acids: CASGETGDTGELFF. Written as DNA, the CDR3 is TGTGCCAGCGGGGAGACAGGGGACACCGGGGAGCTGTTTTTT.

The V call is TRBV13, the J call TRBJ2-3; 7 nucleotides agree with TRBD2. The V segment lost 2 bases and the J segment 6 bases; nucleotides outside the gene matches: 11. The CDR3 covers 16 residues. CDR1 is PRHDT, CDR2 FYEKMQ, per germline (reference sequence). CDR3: CASSLTLADIRDTQYF. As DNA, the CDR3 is TGTGCCAGCAGCTTAACGCTAGCGGATATACGGGATACGCAGTATTTT.

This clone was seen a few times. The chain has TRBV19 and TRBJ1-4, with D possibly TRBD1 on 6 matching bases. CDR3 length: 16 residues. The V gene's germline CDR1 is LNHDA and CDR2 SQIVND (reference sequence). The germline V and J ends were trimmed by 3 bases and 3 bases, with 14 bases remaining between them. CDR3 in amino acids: CASSISGDFANEKLFF. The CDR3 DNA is TGTGCCAGTAGTATTTCAGGGGATTTTGCTAATGAAAAACTGTTTTTT.

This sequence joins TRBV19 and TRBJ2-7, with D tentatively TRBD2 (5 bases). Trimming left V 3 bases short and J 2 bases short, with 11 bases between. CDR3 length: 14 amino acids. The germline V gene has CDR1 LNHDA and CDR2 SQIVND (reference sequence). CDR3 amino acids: CASSISTGTYEQYF. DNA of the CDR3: TGTGCCAGTAGTATTTCTACGGGAACCTACGAGCAGTACTTC.

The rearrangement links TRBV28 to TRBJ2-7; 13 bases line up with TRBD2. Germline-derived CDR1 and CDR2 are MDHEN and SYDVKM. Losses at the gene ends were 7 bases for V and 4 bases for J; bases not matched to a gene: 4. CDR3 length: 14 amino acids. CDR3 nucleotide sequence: TGTGCCAGCACTCGGGGACTAGCGGGATACGAGCAGTACTTC. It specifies CASTRGLAGYEQYF.

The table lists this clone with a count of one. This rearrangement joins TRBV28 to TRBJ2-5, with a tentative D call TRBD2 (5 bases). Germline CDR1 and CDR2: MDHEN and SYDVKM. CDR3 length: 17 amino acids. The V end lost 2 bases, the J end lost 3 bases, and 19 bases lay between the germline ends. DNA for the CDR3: TGTGCCAGCAGTTTAATTGGAGTGAGGGCCGGTAAAGAGACCCAGTACTTC. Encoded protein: CASSLIGVRAGKETQYF.

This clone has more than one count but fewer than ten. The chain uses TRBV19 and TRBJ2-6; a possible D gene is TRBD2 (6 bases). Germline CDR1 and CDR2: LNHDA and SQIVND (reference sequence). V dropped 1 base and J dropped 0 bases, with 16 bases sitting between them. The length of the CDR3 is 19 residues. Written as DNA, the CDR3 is TGTGCCAGTAGTATAGTCTGGACTACCCCGGGCTCTGGGGCCAACGTCCTGACTTTC. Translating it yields CASSIVWTTPGSGANVLTF.

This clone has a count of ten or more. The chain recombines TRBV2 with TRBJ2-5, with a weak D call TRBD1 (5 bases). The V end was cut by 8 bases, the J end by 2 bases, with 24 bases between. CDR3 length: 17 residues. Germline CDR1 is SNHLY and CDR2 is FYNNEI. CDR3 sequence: CASSVPGPRVKQETQYF. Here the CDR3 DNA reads TGTGCCAGCTCCGTCCCGGGCCCCAGGGTTAAACAAGAGACCCAGTACTTC.

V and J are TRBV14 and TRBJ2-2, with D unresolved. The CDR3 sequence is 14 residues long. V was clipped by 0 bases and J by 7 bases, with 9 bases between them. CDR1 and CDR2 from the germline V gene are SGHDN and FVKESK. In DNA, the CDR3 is TGTGCCAGCAGCCAAGAATTGGCGGACGGGGAGCTGTTTTTT. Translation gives CASSQELADGELFF.

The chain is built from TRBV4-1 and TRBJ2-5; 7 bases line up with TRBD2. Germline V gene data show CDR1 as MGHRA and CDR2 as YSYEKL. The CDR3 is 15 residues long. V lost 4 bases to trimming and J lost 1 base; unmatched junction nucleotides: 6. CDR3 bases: TGCGCCAGCAGCCGACTAGCCGGGCCCCAAGAGACCCAGTACTTC. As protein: CASSRLAGPQETQYF.

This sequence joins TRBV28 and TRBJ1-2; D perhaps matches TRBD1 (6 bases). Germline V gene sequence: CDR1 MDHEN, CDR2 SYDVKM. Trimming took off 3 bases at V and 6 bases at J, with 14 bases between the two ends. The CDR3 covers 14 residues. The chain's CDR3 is CASSLVTGNHGYTF. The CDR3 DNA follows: TGTGCCAGCAGTTTGGTAACAGGGAACCATGGCTACACCTTC.

The CDR3 nucleotides read TGTGCCAGCAGCTTAGCGTTGACTAGCGGCTACAATGAGCAGTTCTTC. This codes for CASSLALTSGYNEQFF. The chain couples TRBV13 to TRBJ2-1, with 9 bases identical to TRBD2. The CDR3 covers 16 residues. The J segment lost 3 bases and the V segment lost 1 base, leaving 4 bases of the junction unmatched. Germline V gene data show CDR1 as PRHDT and CDR2 as FYEKMQ (reference sequence).

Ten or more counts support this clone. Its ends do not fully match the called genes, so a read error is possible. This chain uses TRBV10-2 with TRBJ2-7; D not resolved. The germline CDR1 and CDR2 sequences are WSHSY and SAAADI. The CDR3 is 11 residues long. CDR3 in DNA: TGCGCCAGCAGCGCTGGTGCTAGGGAATTCTTC. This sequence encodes CASSAGAREFF.

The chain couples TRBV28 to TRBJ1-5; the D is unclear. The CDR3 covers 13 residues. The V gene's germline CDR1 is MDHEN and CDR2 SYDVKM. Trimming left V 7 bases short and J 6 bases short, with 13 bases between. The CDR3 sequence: CASTLYGFQPQHF. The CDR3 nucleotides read TGTGCCAGCACTCTCTACGGGTTTCAGCCCCAGCATTTT.

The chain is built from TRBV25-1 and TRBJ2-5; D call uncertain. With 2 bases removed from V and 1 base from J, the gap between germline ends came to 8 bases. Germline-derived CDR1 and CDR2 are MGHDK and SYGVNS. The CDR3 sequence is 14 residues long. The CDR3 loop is CASSELRPQETQYF. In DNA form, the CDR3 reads TGTGCCAGCAGTGAACTGCGCCCCCAAGAGACCCAGTACTTC.

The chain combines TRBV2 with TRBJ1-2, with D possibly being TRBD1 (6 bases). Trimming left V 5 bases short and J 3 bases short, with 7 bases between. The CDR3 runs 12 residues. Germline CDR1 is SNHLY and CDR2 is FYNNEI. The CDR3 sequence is CASSRGDYGYTF. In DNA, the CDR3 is TGTGCCAGCAGTAGGGGGGACTATGGCTACACCTTC.

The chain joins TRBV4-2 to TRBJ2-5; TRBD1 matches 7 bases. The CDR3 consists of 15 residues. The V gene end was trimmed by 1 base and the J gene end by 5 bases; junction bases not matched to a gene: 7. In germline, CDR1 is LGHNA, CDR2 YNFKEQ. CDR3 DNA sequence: TGTGCCAGCAGCCAAGCAATAGGGGGCGGTGAGACCCAGTACTTC. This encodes CASSQAIGGGETQYF.

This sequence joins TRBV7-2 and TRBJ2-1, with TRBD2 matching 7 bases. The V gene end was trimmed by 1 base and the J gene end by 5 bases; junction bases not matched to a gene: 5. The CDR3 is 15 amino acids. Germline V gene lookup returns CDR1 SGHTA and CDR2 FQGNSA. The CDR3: CASSLEAGVHNEQFF. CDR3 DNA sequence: TGTGCCAGCAGCTTAGAGGCGGGAGTTCACAATGAGCAGTTCTTC.

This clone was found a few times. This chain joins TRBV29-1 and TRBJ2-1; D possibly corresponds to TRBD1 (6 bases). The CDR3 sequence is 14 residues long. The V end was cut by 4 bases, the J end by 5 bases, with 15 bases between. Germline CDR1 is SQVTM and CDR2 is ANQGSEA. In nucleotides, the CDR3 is TGCAGCGTTGGGGTCACAGGGTTCCACAATGAGCAGTTCTTC. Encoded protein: CSVGVTGFHNEQFF.

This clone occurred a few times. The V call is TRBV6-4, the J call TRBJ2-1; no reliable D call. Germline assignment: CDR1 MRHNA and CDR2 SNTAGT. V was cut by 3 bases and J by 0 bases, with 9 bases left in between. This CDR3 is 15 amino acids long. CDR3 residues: CASSEVGNSYNEQFF. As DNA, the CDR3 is TGTGCCAGCAGTGAGGTCGGAAACTCCTACAATGAGCAGTTCTTC.

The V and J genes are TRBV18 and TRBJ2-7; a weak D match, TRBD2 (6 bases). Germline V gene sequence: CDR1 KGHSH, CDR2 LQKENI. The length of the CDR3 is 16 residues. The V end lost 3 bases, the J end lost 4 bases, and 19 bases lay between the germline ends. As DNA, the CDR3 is TGTGCCAGCTCACCGGCGGGGTCGAGCGGGCTGTACGAGCAGTACTTC. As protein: CASSPAGSSGLYEQYF.